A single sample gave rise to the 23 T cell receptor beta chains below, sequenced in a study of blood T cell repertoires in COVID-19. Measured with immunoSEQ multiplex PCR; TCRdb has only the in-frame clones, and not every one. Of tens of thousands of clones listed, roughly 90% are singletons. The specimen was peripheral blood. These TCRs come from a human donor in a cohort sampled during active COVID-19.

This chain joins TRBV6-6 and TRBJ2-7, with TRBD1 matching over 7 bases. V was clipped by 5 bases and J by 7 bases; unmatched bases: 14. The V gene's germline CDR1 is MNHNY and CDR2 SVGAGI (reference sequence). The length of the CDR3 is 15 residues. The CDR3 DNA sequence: TGTGCCAGCAGTCAAATGGGACAGTCCAGCAGGGAGCAGTACTTC. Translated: CASSQMGQSSREQYF.

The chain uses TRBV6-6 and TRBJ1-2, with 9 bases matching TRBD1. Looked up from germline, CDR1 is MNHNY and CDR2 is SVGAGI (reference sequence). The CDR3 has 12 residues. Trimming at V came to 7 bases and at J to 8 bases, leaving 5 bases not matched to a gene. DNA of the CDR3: TGTGCCAGCACCAGGACAGGGGAAGGCTACACCTTC. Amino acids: CASTRTGEGYTF.

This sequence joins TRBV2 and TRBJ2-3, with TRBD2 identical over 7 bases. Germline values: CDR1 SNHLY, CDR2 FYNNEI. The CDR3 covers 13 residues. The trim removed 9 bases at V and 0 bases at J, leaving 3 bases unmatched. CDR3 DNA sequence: TGTGCCAGTCTCGGGGGGAGCACAGATACGCAGTATTTT. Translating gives CASLGGSTDTQYF.

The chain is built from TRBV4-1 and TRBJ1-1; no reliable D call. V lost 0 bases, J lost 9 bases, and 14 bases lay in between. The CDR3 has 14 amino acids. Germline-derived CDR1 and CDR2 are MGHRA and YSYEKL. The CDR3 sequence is CASSQDLNRRQAFF. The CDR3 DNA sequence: TGCGCCAGCAGCCAAGACTTGAACAGACGACAAGCTTTCTTT.

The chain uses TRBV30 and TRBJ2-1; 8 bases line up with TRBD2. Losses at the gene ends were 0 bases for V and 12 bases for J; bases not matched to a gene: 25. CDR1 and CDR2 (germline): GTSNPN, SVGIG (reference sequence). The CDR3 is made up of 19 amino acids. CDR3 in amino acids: CAWSVLSWGRTDLRGGQFF. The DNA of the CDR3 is TGTGCCTGGAGTGTACTTAGTTGGGGACGGACAGACCTTCGGGGGGGGCAGTTCTTC.

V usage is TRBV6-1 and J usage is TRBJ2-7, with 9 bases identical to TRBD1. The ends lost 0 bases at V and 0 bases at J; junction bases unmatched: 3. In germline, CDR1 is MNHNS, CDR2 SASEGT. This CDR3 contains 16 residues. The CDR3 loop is CASSEAGTGRSYEQYF. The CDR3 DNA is TGTGCCAGCAGTGAAGCGGGGACAGGGCGCTCCTACGAGCAGTACTTC.

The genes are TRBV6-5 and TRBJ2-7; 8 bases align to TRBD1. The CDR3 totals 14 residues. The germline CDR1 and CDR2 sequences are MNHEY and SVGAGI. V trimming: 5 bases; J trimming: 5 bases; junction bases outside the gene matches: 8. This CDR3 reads CASSIRQGRDEQYF. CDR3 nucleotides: TGTGCCAGCAGTATACGACAGGGGCGAGACGAGCAGTACTTC.

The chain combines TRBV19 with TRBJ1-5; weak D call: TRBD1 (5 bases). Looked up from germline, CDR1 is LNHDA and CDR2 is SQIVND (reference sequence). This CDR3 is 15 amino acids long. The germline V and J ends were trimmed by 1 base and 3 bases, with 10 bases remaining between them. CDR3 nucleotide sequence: TGTGCCAGTAGTATAGCCCCCAGGGTCAATCAGCCCCAGCATTTT. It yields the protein CASSIAPRVNQPQHF.

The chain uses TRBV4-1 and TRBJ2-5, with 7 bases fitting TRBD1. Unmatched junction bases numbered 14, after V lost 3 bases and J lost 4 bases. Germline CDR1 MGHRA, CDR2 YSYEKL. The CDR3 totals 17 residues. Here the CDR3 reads CASSQLQGPAGSETQYF. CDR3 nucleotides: TGCGCCAGCAGCCAGTTACAGGGGCCCGCAGGGTCAGAGACCCAGTACTTC.

CDR3 in DNA: TGCGCCAGCAGCCAAGATCAGACAGGGGTCGGTGGCGGGGAGCTGTTTTTT. It yields the protein CASSQDQTGVGGGELFF. This chain uses TRBV4-3 with TRBJ2-2; TRBD1 aligns across 8 bases. CDR3 length equals 17 residues. Trimming removed 0 bases from V and 7 bases from J; junction bases left unmatched: 10. Germline assignment: CDR1 LGHNA and CDR2 YSLEER.

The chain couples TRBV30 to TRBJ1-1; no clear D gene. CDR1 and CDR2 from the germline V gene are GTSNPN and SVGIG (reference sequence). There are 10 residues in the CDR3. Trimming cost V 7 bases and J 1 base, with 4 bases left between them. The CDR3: CAFRNTEAFF. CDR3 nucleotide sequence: TGTGCCTTCAGGAACACTGAAGCTTTCTTT.

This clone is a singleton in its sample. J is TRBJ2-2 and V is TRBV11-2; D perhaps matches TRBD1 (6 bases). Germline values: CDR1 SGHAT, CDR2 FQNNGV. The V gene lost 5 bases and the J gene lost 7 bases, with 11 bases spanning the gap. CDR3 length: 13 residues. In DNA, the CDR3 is TGTGCCAGCAGCCTTCGGACAGACGGGGAGCTGTTTTTT. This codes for CASSLRTDGELFF.

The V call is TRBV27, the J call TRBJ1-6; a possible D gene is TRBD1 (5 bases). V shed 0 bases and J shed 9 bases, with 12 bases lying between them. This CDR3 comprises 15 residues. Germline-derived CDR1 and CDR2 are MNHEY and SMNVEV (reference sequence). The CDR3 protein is CASSLSGQAGSPLHF. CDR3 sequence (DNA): TGTGCCAGCAGTTTATCGGGGCAGGCCGGTTCACCCCTCCACTTT.

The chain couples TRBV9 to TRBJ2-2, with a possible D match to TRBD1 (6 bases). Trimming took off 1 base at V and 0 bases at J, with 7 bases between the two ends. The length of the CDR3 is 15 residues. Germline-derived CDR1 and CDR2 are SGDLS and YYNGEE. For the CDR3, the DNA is TGTGCCAGCAGCGTACAGGGGACGAACACCGGGGAGCTGTTTTTT. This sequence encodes CASSVQGTNTGELFF.

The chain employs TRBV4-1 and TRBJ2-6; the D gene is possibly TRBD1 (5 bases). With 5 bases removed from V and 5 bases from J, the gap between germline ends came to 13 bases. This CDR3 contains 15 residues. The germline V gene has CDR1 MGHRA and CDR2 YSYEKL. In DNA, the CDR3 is TGCGCCAGCAGCTCCGACAGCCCGAGGGCCAACGTCCTGACTTTC. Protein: CASSSDSPRANVLTF.

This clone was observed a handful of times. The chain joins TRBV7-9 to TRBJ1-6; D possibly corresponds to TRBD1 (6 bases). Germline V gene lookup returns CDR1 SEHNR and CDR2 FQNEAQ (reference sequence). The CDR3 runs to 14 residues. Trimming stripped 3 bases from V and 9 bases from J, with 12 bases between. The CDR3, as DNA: TGTGCCAGCAGCTTCCCAGGGGTTGGTTCACCCCTCCACTTT. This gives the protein CASSFPGVGSPLHF.

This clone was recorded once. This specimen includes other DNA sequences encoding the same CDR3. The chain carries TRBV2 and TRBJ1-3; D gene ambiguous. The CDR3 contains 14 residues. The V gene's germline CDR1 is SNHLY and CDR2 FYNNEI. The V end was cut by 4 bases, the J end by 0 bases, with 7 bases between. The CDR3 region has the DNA TGTGCCAGCAGTGCTGGCAGCTCTGGAAACACCATATATTTT. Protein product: CASSAGSSGNTIYF.

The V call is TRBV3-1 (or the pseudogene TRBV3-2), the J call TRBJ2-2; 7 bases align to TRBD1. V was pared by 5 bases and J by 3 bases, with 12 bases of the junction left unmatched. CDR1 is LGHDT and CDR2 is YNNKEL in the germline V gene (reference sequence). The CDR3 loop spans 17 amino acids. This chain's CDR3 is CASSRLSTGADTGELFF. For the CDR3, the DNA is TGTGCCAGCAGCAGGCTATCAACAGGGGCGGACACCGGGGAGCTGTTTTTT.

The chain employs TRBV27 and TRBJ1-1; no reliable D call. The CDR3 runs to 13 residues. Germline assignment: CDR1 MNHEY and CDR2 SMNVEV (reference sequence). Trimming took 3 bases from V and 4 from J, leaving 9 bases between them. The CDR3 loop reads CASSFVLRTEAFF. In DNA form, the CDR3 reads TGTGCCAGCAGTTTCGTGCTGCGCACTGAAGCTTTCTTT.

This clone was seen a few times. The CDR3 spells CASRGGVTYGYTF. The CDR3 DNA follows: TGTGCCAGCCGAGGGGGGGTCACCTATGGCTACACCTTC. V usage is TRBV6-5 and J usage is TRBJ1-2, with D perhaps TRBD1 (6 bases). The CDR3 covers 13 residues. Germline loops: CDR1 MNHEY, CDR2 SVGAGI. V shed 8 bases and J shed 4 bases, with 14 bases lying between them.

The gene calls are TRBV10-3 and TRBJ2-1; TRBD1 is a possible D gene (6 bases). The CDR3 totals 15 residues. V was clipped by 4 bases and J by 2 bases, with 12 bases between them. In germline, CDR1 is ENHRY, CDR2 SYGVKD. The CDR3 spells CAISADGGPYNEQFF. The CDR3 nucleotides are TGTGCCATCAGTGCGGATGGGGGCCCCTACAATGAGCAGTTCTTC.

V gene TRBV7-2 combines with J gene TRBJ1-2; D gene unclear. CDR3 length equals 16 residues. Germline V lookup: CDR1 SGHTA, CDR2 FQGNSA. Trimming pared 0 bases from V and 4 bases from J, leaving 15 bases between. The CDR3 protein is CASSLAGSTPPYGYTF. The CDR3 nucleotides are TGTGCCAGCAGCTTAGCGGGCAGTACTCCCCCCTATGGCTACACCTTC.

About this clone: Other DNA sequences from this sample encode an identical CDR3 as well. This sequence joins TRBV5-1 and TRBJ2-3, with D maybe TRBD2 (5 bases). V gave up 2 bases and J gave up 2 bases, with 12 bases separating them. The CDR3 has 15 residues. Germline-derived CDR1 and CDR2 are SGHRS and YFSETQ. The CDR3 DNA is TGCGCCAGCAGCTTAGTCGGAGACTACACAGATACGCAGTATTTT. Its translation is CASSLVGDYTDTQYF. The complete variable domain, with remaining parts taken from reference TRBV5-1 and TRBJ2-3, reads KAGVTQTPRYLIKTRGQQVTLSCSPISGHRSVSWYQQTPGQGLQFLFEYFSETQRNKGNFPGRFSGRQFSNSRSEMNVSTLELGDSALYLCASSLVGDYTDTQYFGPGTRLTVL.